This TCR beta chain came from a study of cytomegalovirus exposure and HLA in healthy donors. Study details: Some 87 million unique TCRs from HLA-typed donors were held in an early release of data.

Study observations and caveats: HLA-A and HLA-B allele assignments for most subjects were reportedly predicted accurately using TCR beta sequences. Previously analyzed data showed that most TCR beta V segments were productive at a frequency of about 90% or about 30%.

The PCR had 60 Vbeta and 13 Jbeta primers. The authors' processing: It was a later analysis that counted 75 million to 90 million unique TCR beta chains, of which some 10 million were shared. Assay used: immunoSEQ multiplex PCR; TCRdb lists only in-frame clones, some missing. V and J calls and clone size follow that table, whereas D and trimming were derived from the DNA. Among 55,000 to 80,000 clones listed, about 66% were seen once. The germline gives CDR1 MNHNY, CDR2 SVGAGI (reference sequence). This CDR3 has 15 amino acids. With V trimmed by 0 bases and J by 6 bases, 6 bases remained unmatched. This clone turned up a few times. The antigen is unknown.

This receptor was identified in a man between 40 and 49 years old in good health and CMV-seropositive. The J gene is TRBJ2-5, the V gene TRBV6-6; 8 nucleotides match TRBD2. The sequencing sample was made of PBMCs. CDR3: CASSYSIRGGQTQYF. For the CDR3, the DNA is TGTGCCAGCAGTTACTCGATCCGGGGGGGCCAGACCCAGTACTTC.